These T cell receptor beta chains were read from a single sample in a study of blood T cells in healthy people across ages. TCRdb used MiXCR to reprocess the 5' RACE reads, holding one entry per CDR3 protein. The table includes about 720,000 distinct CDR3 sequences, roughly 20% detected once. The sequenced sample was blood. Receptor source: a man aged 65 to 79 in good health. CDR3s include the opening cysteine and the closing phenylalanine or tryptophan. The D gene is left open where the match is weak. Some rows mark clone size as missing; the rest say once, few, many or name a class of expanded clone.

j_call: TRBJ2-3
d_call: -
clone_size: few
v_call: TRBV10-2
cdr3_nt: TGCGCCACAAAGGGGATGTTAGATACGCAGTATTTT
cdr3_aa: CATKGMLDTQYF

j_call: TRBJ2-1
d_call: TRBD2
clone_size: -
v_call: TRBV7-2
cdr3_nt: TGTGCCAGCAGCTTTCGGACTAGCGGGAGCTCCTACAATGAGCAGTTCTTC
cdr3_aa: CASSFRTSGSSYNEQFF

j_call: TRBJ2-4
d_call: -
clone_size: -
v_call: TRBV28
cdr3_nt: TGTGCCAGCAGTTCTTTAGGGGGGGGGCGGGCCAAAAACATTCAGTACTTC
cdr3_aa: CASSSLGGGRAKNIQYF

j_call: TRBJ2-2
d_call: TRBD1
clone_size: -
v_call: TRBV20-1
cdr3_nt: TGCAGTGCTTTGACAGGGGGCGGGGAGCTGTTTTTT
cdr3_aa: CSALTGGGELFF

j_call: TRBJ1-3
d_call: TRBD1
clone_size: few
v_call: TRBV7-6
cdr3_nt: TGTGCCAGCAGCTCCGCTGGGAGACAGGGTGGAAACACCATATATTTT
cdr3_aa: CASSSAGRQGGNTIYF

j_call: TRBJ2-3
d_call: -
clone_size: few
v_call: TRBV20-1
cdr3_nt: TGCAGTGCTAGAGGACGGACGTCGGATACGCAGTATTTT
cdr3_aa: CSARGRTSDTQYF

j_call: TRBJ1-2
d_call: -
clone_size: few
v_call: TRBV20-1
cdr3_nt: TGCAGTGCCCGACTGGGGGGCTACACCTTC
cdr3_aa: CSARLGGYTF

j_call: TRBJ2-5
d_call: -
clone_size: few
v_call: TRBV11-2
cdr3_nt: TGTGCCAGCAGCTTAGATCGGGGTAGGAGAGTAGAGACCCAGTACTTC
cdr3_aa: CASSLDRGRRVETQYF

j_call: TRBJ1-1
d_call: -
clone_size: -
v_call: TRBV28
cdr3_nt: TGTGCCAGCAGTTTATTACAGGGAAACTCTGAAGCTTTCTTT
cdr3_aa: CASSLLQGNSEAFF

j_call: TRBJ2-3
d_call: TRBD2
clone_size: -
v_call: TRBV20-1
cdr3_nt: TGCAGTGCCCCGGGACTAGTCGACACAGATACGCAGTATTTT
cdr3_aa: CSAPGLVDTDTQYF

j_call: TRBJ1-5
d_call: -
clone_size: -
v_call: TRBV12-3/TRBV12-4
cdr3_nt: TGTGCCAGCAGTGAAGTGGGGGAACGACAGCCCCAGCATTTT
cdr3_aa: CASSEVGERQPQHF

j_call: TRBJ2-1
d_call: TRBD2
clone_size: few
v_call: TRBV12-3/TRBV12-4
cdr3_nt: TGTGCCAGCGCTTGGGGGAGCGGGAGTAACTACAATGAGCAGTTCTTC
cdr3_aa: CASAWGSGSNYNEQFF

j_call: TRBJ1-2
d_call: -
clone_size: few
v_call: TRBV29-1
cdr3_nt: TGCAGCGTTGACGTAGGGGCACCCTATGGCTACACCTTC
cdr3_aa: CSVDVGAPYGYTF

j_call: TRBJ2-4
d_call: -
clone_size: many
v_call: TRBV4-1
cdr3_nt: TGCGCCAGCAGCCTTTCACCGTCCGCGAACTCCAAAAACATTCAGTACTTC
cdr3_aa: CASSLSPSANSKNIQYF

j_call: TRBJ2-3
d_call: TRBD2
clone_size: -
v_call: TRBV29-1
cdr3_nt: TGCAGCGTGGGGACTAGCGGGTACACAGATACGCAGTATTTT
cdr3_aa: CSVGTSGYTDTQYF

j_call: TRBJ1-2
d_call: -
clone_size: -
v_call: TRBV5-1
cdr3_nt: TGCGCCAGCAGCGCGGACATCAGTGGCTACACCTTC
cdr3_aa: CASSADISGYTF

j_call: TRBJ2-7
d_call: -
clone_size: -
v_call: TRBV4-1
cdr3_nt: TGCGCCAGCAGCCAAGATTTCTCAGGACAGTACGAGCAGTACTTC
cdr3_aa: CASSQDFSGQYEQYF

j_call: TRBJ1-4
d_call: TRBD1
clone_size: -
v_call: TRBV4-3
cdr3_nt: TGCGCCAGCAGCCAAGAGCCCCGGGACAGTAGGAAAAAACTGTTTTTT
cdr3_aa: CASSQEPRDSRKKLFF

j_call: TRBJ2-1
d_call: -
clone_size: few
v_call: TRBV29-1
cdr3_nt: TGCAGCGTTGATGGATGGAGTCGCAATGAGCAGTTCTTC
cdr3_aa: CSVDGWSRNEQFF

j_call: TRBJ2-5
d_call: TRBD2
clone_size: -
v_call: TRBV4-3
cdr3_nt: TGCGCCAGCAGCCAAGAACCCCCTAGCGGGATTGAGACCCAGTACTTC
cdr3_aa: CASSQEPPSGIETQYF

j_call: TRBJ2-3
d_call: -
clone_size: -
v_call: TRBV25-1
cdr3_nt: TGTGCCACCTCAAACGGGGGTAGCACAGATACGCAGTATTTT
cdr3_aa: CATSNGGSTDTQYF

j_call: TRBJ2-7
d_call: TRBD2
clone_size: few
v_call: TRBV6-1
cdr3_nt: TGTGCCAGCTGGGACGCGCTTCGACTAGCGAGAAAGAAGGAGCAGTACTTC
cdr3_aa: CASWDALRLARKKEQYF

j_call: TRBJ2-4
d_call: -
clone_size: few
v_call: TRBV5-1
cdr3_nt: TGCGCCAGCAGCTTGGAAAGAGTGCCAAACATTCAGTACTTC
cdr3_aa: CASSLERVPNIQYF

j_call: TRBJ1-6
d_call: -
clone_size: few
v_call: TRBV5-4
cdr3_nt: TGTGCCAGCAGCTTGGAAGGGACGGGAAATTCACCCCTCCACTTT
cdr3_aa: CASSLEGTGNSPLHF

j_call: TRBJ2-1
d_call: TRBD2
clone_size: -
v_call: TRBV6-2/TRBV6-3
cdr3_nt: TGTGCCGGAGGGACTAGACGATTCAATGAGCAGTTCTTC
cdr3_aa: CAGGTRRFNEQFF

j_call: TRBJ2-3
d_call: TRBD2
clone_size: few
v_call: TRBV5-5
cdr3_nt: TGTGCCAGCAGCTTGCGGGGACTAGGAAATAGGACAGATACGCAGTATTTT
cdr3_aa: CASSLRGLGNRTDTQYF

j_call: TRBJ2-3
d_call: TRBD1
clone_size: -
v_call: TRBV2
cdr3_nt: TGTGCCAGCAACCGGGACAGGGCCAGCACAGATACGCAGTATTTT
cdr3_aa: CASNRDRASTDTQYF

j_call: TRBJ1-2
d_call: TRBD1
clone_size: few
v_call: TRBV11-2
cdr3_nt: TGTGCCAGCAACATTCGGGAGGGGGCGCGTTCCTTCACCTTC
cdr3_aa: CASNIREGARSFTF

j_call: TRBJ1-2
d_call: -
clone_size: -
v_call: TRBV6-5
cdr3_nt: TGTGCCAGCAGTTACTCTCCGGGCAGGGTCCGCATGCTTGGCTACACCTTC
cdr3_aa: CASSYSPGRVRMLGYTF

j_call: TRBJ2-3
d_call: TRBD2
clone_size: few
v_call: TRBV7-2
cdr3_nt: TGTGCCAGCAGCTTAGGCGAGCGGGGGGGCCCGGATACGCAGTATTTT
cdr3_aa: CASSLGERGGPDTQYF

j_call: TRBJ2-5
d_call: TRBD2
clone_size: few
v_call: TRBV29-1
cdr3_nt: TGCAGCGTGGGTAGATCCGGGACTAGCGGTAAAGAGACCCAGTACTTC
cdr3_aa: CSVGRSGTSGKETQYF

j_call: TRBJ2-5
d_call: TRBD2
clone_size: -
v_call: TRBV11-1
cdr3_nt: TGTGCCAGCAGCTTATCCCGGGGGGGCCTTTTGGCGGAGACCCAGTACTTC
cdr3_aa: CASSLSRGGLLAETQYF

j_call: TRBJ1-1
d_call: TRBD1
clone_size: -
v_call: TRBV2
cdr3_nt: TGTGCCAGCAGGGGTCAGCCGGGACAGACACCGGGGGCTTTCTTT
cdr3_aa: CASRGQPGQTPGAFF

j_call: TRBJ2-5
d_call: -
clone_size: few
v_call: TRBV10-3
cdr3_nt: TGTGCCATCAGCGGATTCGGAAAGGCCCAAGAGACCCAGTACTTC
cdr3_aa: CAISGFGKAQETQYF

j_call: TRBJ2-5
d_call: -
clone_size: -
v_call: TRBV12-3/TRBV12-4
cdr3_nt: TGTGCCAGCAGTTTTGCGCAGACCCAGTACTTC
cdr3_aa: CASSFAQTQYF

j_call: TRBJ1-5
d_call: TRBD1
clone_size: few
v_call: TRBV6-5
cdr3_nt: TGTGCCAGCAAAGGGGACAGGGGCGGCAATCAGCCCCAGCATTTT
cdr3_aa: CASKGDRGGNQPQHF

j_call: TRBJ2-1
d_call: -
clone_size: -
v_call: TRBV6-2/TRBV6-3
cdr3_nt: TGTGCCAGCAGTTACAGGGCATGGAGTTACAATGAGCAGTTCTTC
cdr3_aa: CASSYRAWSYNEQFF

j_call: TRBJ1-1
d_call: -
clone_size: -
v_call: TRBV7-9
cdr3_nt: TGTGCCAGCAGTTCGAGACTATTGAACACTGAAGCTTTCTTT
cdr3_aa: CASSSRLLNTEAFF

j_call: TRBJ2-7
d_call: TRBD1
clone_size: few
v_call: TRBV20-1
cdr3_nt: TGCAGTGCTAGAGATCTGGGACAGGGAGGCGAGCAGTACTTC
cdr3_aa: CSARDLGQGGEQYF

j_call: TRBJ1-5
d_call: TRBD1
clone_size: -
v_call: TRBV6-5
cdr3_nt: TGTGCCAGCAGTTCAAAAAACAGGGGCGGGAGCAATCAGCCCCAGCATTTT
cdr3_aa: CASSSKNRGGSNQPQHF

j_call: TRBJ2-5
d_call: -
clone_size: -
v_call: TRBV3-1
cdr3_nt: TGTGCCAGCAGCCAAGATCGGACGCTCAGGACCCAGTACTTC
cdr3_aa: CASSQDRTLRTQYF

j_call: TRBJ2-1
d_call: TRBD2
clone_size: -
v_call: TRBV28
cdr3_nt: TGTGCCAGCAGTATCTCCACTAGCGGGGGACCCTACAATGAGCAGTTCTTC
cdr3_aa: CASSISTSGGPYNEQFF

j_call: TRBJ2-4
d_call: TRBD2
clone_size: -
v_call: TRBV11-3
cdr3_nt: TGTGCCAGCAGCTTAGGTAGCGGGAGGACCAAAAACATTCAGTACTTC
cdr3_aa: CASSLGSGRTKNIQYF

j_call: TRBJ2-3
d_call: TRBD2
clone_size: few
v_call: TRBV12-3/TRBV12-4
cdr3_nt: TGTGCCAGCAGCCAAACGGGGGAGGGAGGGGATACGCAGTATTTT
cdr3_aa: CASSQTGEGGDTQYF

j_call: TRBJ2-2
d_call: -
clone_size: -
v_call: TRBV10-2
cdr3_nt: TGCGCAGCCCAAGGACGGAACACCGGGGAGCTGTTTTTT
cdr3_aa: CAAQGRNTGELFF

j_call: TRBJ2-1
d_call: -
clone_size: few
v_call: TRBV28
cdr3_nt: TGTGCCAGCAGCCGACGGGACGGCCCCTACAATGAGCAGTTCTTC
cdr3_aa: CASSRRDGPYNEQFF

j_call: TRBJ1-3
d_call: -
clone_size: many
v_call: TRBV20-1
cdr3_nt: TGCAGTGCTAGAGTAGGGGGCTCTGGAAACACCATATATTTT
cdr3_aa: CSARVGGSGNTIYF

j_call: TRBJ2-3
d_call: -
clone_size: many
v_call: TRBV12-3/TRBV12-4
cdr3_nt: TGTGCCAGCAGTTTAAGGACTGATGGAGATACGCAGTATTTT
cdr3_aa: CASSLRTDGDTQYF

j_call: TRBJ2-4
d_call: -
clone_size: -
v_call: TRBV5-1
cdr3_nt: TGCGCCAGCAGCTTGGAAGAGGGGCGCGTCATTCAGTACTTC
cdr3_aa: CASSLEEGRVIQYF

j_call: TRBJ2-4
d_call: TRBD2
clone_size: many
v_call: TRBV29-1
cdr3_nt: TGCAGCGTTCAGCGGGGGCCGGGAAACATTCAGTACTTC
cdr3_aa: CSVQRGPGNIQYF

j_call: TRBJ2-1
d_call: TRBD1
clone_size: few
v_call: TRBV9
cdr3_nt: TGTGCCAGCAGCGTAGACAGGGGACGGGGTGAGCAGTTCTTC
cdr3_aa: CASSVDRGRGEQFF

j_call: TRBJ1-5
d_call: -
clone_size: few
v_call: TRBV24-1
cdr3_nt: TGTGCCACCAGTGCCCCTGGGGGCCCCAATCAGCCCCAGCATTTT
cdr3_aa: CATSAPGGPNQPQHF

j_call: TRBJ2-7
d_call: -
clone_size: many
v_call: TRBV7-2
cdr3_nt: TGTGCCAGCAGCTTATCCGTGGGAAGCTCCTACGAGCAGTACTTC
cdr3_aa: CASSLSVGSSYEQYF

j_call: TRBJ1-2
d_call: -
clone_size: -
v_call: TRBV5-1
cdr3_nt: TGCGCCAGCAGCTTGGACAGGGCTAGAAATGGCTACACCTTC
cdr3_aa: CASSLDRARNGYTF

j_call: TRBJ2-5
d_call: TRBD2
clone_size: few
v_call: TRBV12-3/TRBV12-4
cdr3_nt: TGTGCCAGCAGTATTAGCGGGGGGGGATGGGAGACCCAGTACTTC
cdr3_aa: CASSISGGGWETQYF

j_call: TRBJ1-4
d_call: TRBD1
clone_size: few
v_call: TRBV20-1
cdr3_nt: TGCAGTGCTAGAGATCTTCAGGACAGGGGTGGGTTAAGGGAAAAACTGTTTTTT
cdr3_aa: CSARDLQDRGGLREKLFF

j_call: TRBJ2-5
d_call: -
clone_size: -
v_call: TRBV10-3
cdr3_nt: TGTGCCATCAACCAGGAATTAAGAGAGACCCAGTACTTC
cdr3_aa: CAINQELRETQYF